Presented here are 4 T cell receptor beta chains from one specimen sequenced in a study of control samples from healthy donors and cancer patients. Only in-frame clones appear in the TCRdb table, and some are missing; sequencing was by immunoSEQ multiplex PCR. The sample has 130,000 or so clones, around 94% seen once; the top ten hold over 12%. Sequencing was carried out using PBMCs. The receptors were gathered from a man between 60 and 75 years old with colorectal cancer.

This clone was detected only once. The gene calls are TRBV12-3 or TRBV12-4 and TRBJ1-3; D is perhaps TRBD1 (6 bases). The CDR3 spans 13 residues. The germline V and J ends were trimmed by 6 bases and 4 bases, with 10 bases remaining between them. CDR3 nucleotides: TGTGCCAGCAGGCAGGGGTGGGGAAACACCATATATTTT. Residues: CASRQGWGNTIYF.

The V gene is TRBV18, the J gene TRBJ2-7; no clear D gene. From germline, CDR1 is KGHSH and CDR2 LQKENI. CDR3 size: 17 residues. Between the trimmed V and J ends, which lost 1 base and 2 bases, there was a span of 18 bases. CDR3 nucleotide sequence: TGTGCCAGCTCACCACTCCTCCATCCTAGTGGCCCCTACGAGCAGTACTTC. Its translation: CASSPLLHPSGPYEQYF.

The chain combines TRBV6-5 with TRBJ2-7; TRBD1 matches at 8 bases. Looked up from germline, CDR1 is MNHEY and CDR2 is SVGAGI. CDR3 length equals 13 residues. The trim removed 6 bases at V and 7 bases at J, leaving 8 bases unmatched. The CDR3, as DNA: TGTGCCAGCAGCCAAGGACAGGGAGGTGAGCAGTACTTC. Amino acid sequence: CASSQGQGGEQYF.

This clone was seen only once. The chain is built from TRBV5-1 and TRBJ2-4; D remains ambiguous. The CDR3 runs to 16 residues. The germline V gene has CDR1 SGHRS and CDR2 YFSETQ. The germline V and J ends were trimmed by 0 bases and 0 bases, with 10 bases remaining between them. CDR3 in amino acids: CASSLDPQVAKNIQYF. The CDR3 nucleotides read TGCGCCAGCAGCTTGGACCCTCAGGTAGCCAAAAACATTCAGTACTTC.